The present TCR beta chain was sequenced within a study of blood T cell repertoires in COVID-19. Germline V CDR1 and CDR2: SNHLY, FYNNEI. Trimming at V came to 4 bases and at J to 6 bases, leaving 0 bases not matched to a gene. The length of the CDR3 is 13 residues. Profiled with immunoSEQ multiplex PCR; TCRdb holds only in-frame clones, not every one. In the table there are about 250,000 clones, about nine tenths of which are singletons. Each recovered donor of Cohort 3 presented with two negative PCRs, clearance, or symptom resolution. The TCR comes from a man aged 18-30 years who had recovered from COVID-19. Material for sequencing was PBMCs or T cells enriched from blood (not recorded which). The genes are TRBV2 and TRBJ2-1; 10 positions agree with TRBD1. CDR3 protein: CASSGDRGNEQFF. The CDR3 DNA is TGTGCCAGCAGTGGGGACAGGGGCAATGAGCAGTTCTTC.